This passage covers 15 T cell receptor beta chains from one sample sequenced in a study of graft-versus-host responses after intestinal transplantation. Labeling with CFSE marked 200,000 responder cells, which were plated with 200,000 irradiated, violet-dye-labeled stimulator cells. Sequenced by immunoSEQ multiplex PCR; TCRdb stores in-frame clones only, minus some. This table holds around 14,000 clones, around two fifths found once. Here the sequenced sample was alloreactive CD8+ T cells from a mixed lymphocyte reaction culture, taken before intestinal transplant. This sample's subset: CFSE-low proliferating T cells sorted from roughly six-day pre-transplant mixed lymphocyte reaction (GvH or HvG direction). All receptors come from a human patient who received an intestinal transplant.

The chain employs TRBV15 and TRBJ2-5, with D tentatively TRBD1 (5 bases). The CDR3 loop spans 13 amino acids. Germline CDR1 reads LNHNV; CDR2 reads YYDKDF (reference sequence). With 8 bases removed from V and 5 bases from J, the gap between germline ends came to 15 bases. The CDR3: CATSYDRWETQYF. The DNA for the CDR3 is TGTGCCACCTCCTATGACAGATGGGAGACCCAGTACTTC. The complete variable domain, with remaining parts taken from reference TRBV15 and TRBJ2-5, reads DAMVIQNPRYQVTQFGKPVTLSCSQTLNHNVMYWYQQKSSQAPKLLFHYYDKDFNNEADTPDNFQSRRPNTSFCFLDIRSPGLGDTAMYLCATSYDRWETQYFGPGTRLLVL.

In its sample, this clone was seen a few times. The chain recombines TRBV7-8 with TRBJ2-7; D is possibly TRBD2 (5 bases). The CDR3 spans 13 residues. V was trimmed by 4 bases and J by 3 bases, leaving 10 bases between them. The germline CDR1 and CDR2 sequences are SGHVS and FQNEAQ. CDR3 DNA sequence: TGTGCCAGCAGCTGGATAACTAGCTACGAGCAGTACTTC. Translated, it gives CASSWITSYEQYF. The variable domain in full, with the rest retrieved from reference TRBV7-8 and TRBJ2-7, is GAGVSQSPRYKVAKRGQDVALRCDPISGHVSLFWYQQALGQGPEFLTYFQNEAQLDKSGLPSDRFFAERPEGSVSTLKIQRTQQEDSAVYLCASSWITSYEQYFGPGTRLTVT.

In this sample, this clone turned up a few times. The chain couples TRBV9 to TRBJ1-2, with 10 bases fitting TRBD1. Germline V CDR1 and CDR2: SGDLS, YYNGEE. V lost 4 bases and J lost 4; bases outside the gene matches: 19. This CDR3 region has 19 residues. The CDR3 DNA reads TGTGCCAGCAGCACCCACCTTGGGGGGGGACAGGGGAGCGGCTATGGCTACACCTTC. Protein product: CASSTHLGGGQGSGYGYTF.

The chain is built from TRBV5-6 and TRBJ2-7, with 10 bases that match TRBD1. Germline CDR1 and CDR2: SGHDT and YYEEEE. The CDR3 spans 17 residues. J gave up 0 bases and V 4 bases, and 10 bases lay outside the gene matches. The CDR3 sequence is CASSQRVGTGASYEQYF. The CDR3 nucleotides are TGTGCCAGCAGCCAACGCGTCGGGACAGGGGCCTCCTACGAGCAGTACTTC.

The V gene is TRBV10-1, the J gene TRBJ2-1; D is possibly TRBD2 (6 bases). CDR1 and CDR2 (germline): WNHNN, SYGVQD (reference sequence). Trimming took 3 bases from V and 12 from J, leaving 12 bases between them. The CDR3 is 12 amino acids. The CDR3 region is CASSDPGVVQFF. DNA for the CDR3: TGCGCCAGCAGTGACCCGGGAGTAGTGCAGTTCTTC.

By its share, this clone is medium-sized. This chain uses TRBV9 with TRBJ2-3; 11 positions agree with TRBD2. Losses at the gene ends were 3 bases for V and 1 base for J; bases not matched to a gene: 1. Germline V CDR1 and CDR2: SGDLS, YYNGEE. CDR3 length: 15 amino acids. In DNA, the CDR3 is TGTGCCAGCAGCGAGGGACTAGCGGGCACAGATACGCAGTATTTT. Translation gives CASSEGLAGTDTQYF.

The CDR3 spells CASSPRLATYEQYF. The CDR3 DNA reads TGTGCCAGTAGTCCCCGACTAGCCACCTACGAGCAGTACTTC. The gene calls are TRBV19 and TRBJ2-7, with 7 bases lining up with TRBD2. This CDR3 has 14 amino acids. J was trimmed by 2 bases and V by 5 bases; bases with no gene match: 6. CDR1 and CDR2 from the germline V gene are LNHDA and SQIVND (reference sequence).

This clone was seen only a few times. J is TRBJ2-7 and V is TRBV27; 7 nucleotides match TRBD2. Germline CDR1 is MNHEY and CDR2 is SMNVEV (reference sequence). The CDR3 is made up of 12 amino acids. Trimming took 5 bases from V and 6 from J; bases not matched to a gene: 4. In DNA, the CDR3 is TGTGCCAGCAGTGTCCCGGGGGGCGAGCAGTACTTC. Translated, it gives CASSVPGGEQYF.

This clone was counted a few times. The chain has TRBV6-6 and TRBJ1-2; D is undetermined. Germline V lookup: CDR1 MNHNY, CDR2 SVGAGI (reference sequence). Trimming removed 0 bases from V and 8 bases from J, with 10 bases in between. The CDR3 totals 13 residues. The CDR3, as DNA: TGTGCCAGCAGTTACTCGGGAGGAGGCGGCTACACCTTC. It yields the protein CASSYSGGGGYTF.

The V gene is TRBV7-2, the J gene TRBJ2-3, with a weak D call TRBD1 (5 bases). The CDR3 runs 15 residues. Germline lookup yields CDR1 SGHTA and CDR2 FQGNSA. Trimming took off 3 bases at V and 1 base at J, with 11 bases between the two ends. CDR3 residues: CASSLGPPGTDTQYF. The CDR3 bases are TGTGCCAGCAGCTTGGGGCCTCCGGGCACAGATACGCAGTATTTT.

The V and J genes are TRBV5-8 and TRBJ2-7; D may be TRBD2 (5 bases). The CDR3 is made up of 13 amino acids. Germline V CDR1 and CDR2: SGHTS, YDEGEE. The germline V and J ends were trimmed by 1 base and 3 bases, with 8 bases remaining between them. DNA of the CDR3: TGTGCCAGCAGCTTGATTCGGGGCTACGAGCAGTACTTC. Translating it yields CASSLIRGYEQYF. Combining the CDR3 with reference TRBV5-8 and TRBJ2-7 gives the whole variable domain EAGVTQSPTHLIKTRGQQATLRCSPISGHTSVYWYQQALGLGLQFLLWYDEGEERNRGNFPPRFSGRQFPNYSSELNVNALELEDSALYLCASSLIRGYEQYFGPGTRLTVT.

This rearrangement joins TRBV27 to TRBJ2-1; TRBD2 matches 13 bases. V lost 2 bases, J lost 6 bases, and 10 bases stayed unmatched. Germline loops: CDR1 MNHEY, CDR2 SMNVEV (reference sequence). The CDR3 runs to 18 residues. CDR3 DNA: TGTGCCAGCAGTTTAAGGGAACCGGGACTAGCGGGAATCAATGAGCAGTTCTTC. Encoded protein: CASSLREPGLAGINEQFF.

V gene TRBV6-6 combines with J gene TRBJ2-7; 11 bases match TRBD1. After removal of 6 bases from V and 6 bases from J, the junction contained 4 bases not matched to a gene. The CDR3 consists of 13 residues. CDR1 and CDR2 (germline): MNHNY, SVGAGI (reference sequence). The CDR3 reads CASSFGTGGEQYF. The CDR3 DNA follows: TGTGCCAGCAGCTTCGGGACAGGGGGCGAGCAGTACTTC.

In its sample, this clone was seen a few times. This chain joins TRBV5-1 and TRBJ2-7; D not certain. The V and J ends lost 1 base and 0 bases respectively, with 5 bases between them. The CDR3 sequence is 13 residues long. Germline V gene lookup returns CDR1 SGHRS and CDR2 YFSETQ. CDR3 in amino acids: CASSLLYSYEQYF. The CDR3 nucleotides read TGCGCCAGCAGCTTGCTGTACTCCTACGAGCAGTACTTC.

The J gene is TRBJ2-7, the V gene TRBV28; 7 bases fit TRBD2. The CDR3 has 15 amino acids. Germline assignment: CDR1 MDHEN and CDR2 SYDVKM. Trimming took 2 bases from V and 5 from J; bases not matched to a gene: 9. The CDR3 DNA reads TGTGCCAGCAGTTTAGAGGGGCGGGAGTCGAACGAGCAGTACTTC. Protein sequence: CASSLEGRESNEQYF.